A selection of T cell receptor beta chains follows, all from one sample in a study of CD8 T cells in ankylosing spondylitis. From the 5' RACE reads, TCRdb called clonotypes with MiXCR, one entry per CDR3 protein. The repertoire includes around 150,000 distinct CDR3 sequences, around 18% of them detected once, and about 7.8% sits in the top ten. Sequenced sample: blood, either unsorted or a sorted T cell fraction (not recorded which). These receptors were collected from a male donor with ankylosing spondylitis or in good health (not recorded which). Both conserved end residues are part of each CDR3. Fields, in order: clone size, D gene, V gene, J gene, CDR3 protein, CDR3 DNA. A D gene is named only where the DNA matches it firmly. A clone size is listed for some rows: how often the clone was seen (once, few, many), or a class if it is expanded.

clone_size: few
d_call: NA
v_call: TRBV12-3/TRBV12-4
j_call: TRBJ2-7
cdr3_aa: CASSPSGSYEQYF
cdr3_nt: TGTGCCAGCAGTCCCAGCGGCTCCTACGAGCAGTACTTC

clone_size: NA
d_call: NA
v_call: TRBV5-1
j_call: TRBJ1-3
cdr3_aa: CASSLGSGPSSGNTIYF
cdr3_nt: TGCGCCAGCAGCCTGGGATCGGGGCCGAGCTCTGGAAACACCATATATTTT

clone_size: few
d_call: NA
v_call: TRBV6-1
j_call: TRBJ2-7
cdr3_aa: CASSEDSHEQYF
cdr3_nt: TGTGCCAGCAGTGAAGATTCCCACGAGCAGTACTTC

clone_size: few
d_call: NA
v_call: TRBV3-1
j_call: TRBJ2-2
cdr3_aa: CASSQDVRDAGWHTGELFF
cdr3_nt: TGTGCCAGCAGCCAAGATGTCAGGGACGCGGGATGGCACACCGGGGAGCTGTTTTTT

clone_size: few
d_call: NA
v_call: TRBV12-3/TRBV12-4
j_call: TRBJ2-7
cdr3_aa: CASSFGGGTYEQYF
cdr3_nt: TGTGCCAGCAGTTTCGGAGGGGGCACCTACGAGCAGTACTTC

clone_size: many
d_call: TRBD2
v_call: TRBV5-1
j_call: TRBJ2-1
cdr3_aa: CASSSGLADNEQFF
cdr3_nt: TGCGCCAGCAGCTCCGGACTAGCGGATAATGAGCAGTTCTTC

clone_size: many
d_call: TRBD2
v_call: TRBV20-1
j_call: TRBJ2-1
cdr3_aa: CSARVAGGPYNEQFF
cdr3_nt: TGCAGTGCTAGAGTAGCGGGAGGGCCTTACAATGAGCAGTTCTTC

clone_size: NA
d_call: NA
v_call: TRBV28
j_call: TRBJ1-2
cdr3_aa: CASSLNGAYGYTF
cdr3_nt: TGTGCCAGCAGTTTAAACGGGGCCTATGGCTACACCTTC

clone_size: NA
d_call: NA
v_call: TRBV28
j_call: TRBJ1-4
cdr3_aa: CASIDSNEKLFF
cdr3_nt: TGTGCCAGCATCGACAGCAATGAAAAACTGTTTTTT

clone_size: NA
d_call: NA
v_call: TRBV2
j_call: TRBJ2-7
cdr3_aa: CASSEQDYEQYF
cdr3_nt: TGTGCCAGCAGTGAACAGGATTACGAGCAGTACTTC

clone_size: many
d_call: NA
v_call: TRBV20-1
j_call: TRBJ2-7
cdr3_aa: CSARDRVSYEQYF
cdr3_nt: TGCAGTGCTAGAGATCGGGTCTCCTACGAGCAGTACTTC

clone_size: few
d_call: NA
v_call: TRBV14
j_call: TRBJ1-1
cdr3_aa: CASSQWDGEAFF
cdr3_nt: TGTGCCAGCAGCCAATGGGACGGTGAAGCTTTCTTT

clone_size: many
d_call: TRBD1
v_call: TRBV5-1
j_call: TRBJ2-1
cdr3_aa: CASSLEQGALYKQFF
cdr3_nt: TGCGCCAGCAGCTTGGAACAGGGGGCCCTCTATAAGCAGTTCTTC

clone_size: NA
d_call: TRBD1
v_call: TRBV6-5
j_call: TRBJ1-1
cdr3_aa: CASVDRAGTEAFF
cdr3_nt: TGTGCCAGCGTTGACAGGGCGGGAACTGAAGCTTTCTTT

clone_size: large
d_call: NA
v_call: TRBV29-1
j_call: TRBJ2-1
cdr3_aa: CSVDSGTYNEQFF
cdr3_nt: TGCAGCGTTGATTCGGGTACCTACAATGAGCAGTTCTTC